The sequence of this TCR beta chain was determined in a study of identical twins' blood T cells. Turning to the study itself: About 6 alpha and about six beta libraries together yielded about 46 million reads.

Each TCR cDNA library carried sample-specific barcodes on both ends. In TCRdb, the 5' RACE reads were re-called with MiXCR into one record per CDR3 protein. Of roughly 380,000 distinct CDR3 sequences in the sample, about 28% were seen once. Likely shared infections and vaccines: all three twin pairs were reared together. The V gene's germline CDR1 is SGHKS and CDR2 YYEKEE (reference sequence). This CDR3 is built from 17 residues. After removal of 4 bases from V and 2 bases from J, the junction contained 10 bases not matched to a gene. This clonotype was observed many times. Sequencing used PBMCs. The chain uses TRBV5-5 and TRBJ2-2; 8 nucleotides agree with TRBD1. This receptor was obtained from a woman aged 18-49 years in good health. The CDR3 DNA sequence: TGTGCCAGCAGCGCATATGGACAGGGAGACAACACCGGGGAGCTGTTTTTT. This codes for CASSAYGQGDNTGELFF.